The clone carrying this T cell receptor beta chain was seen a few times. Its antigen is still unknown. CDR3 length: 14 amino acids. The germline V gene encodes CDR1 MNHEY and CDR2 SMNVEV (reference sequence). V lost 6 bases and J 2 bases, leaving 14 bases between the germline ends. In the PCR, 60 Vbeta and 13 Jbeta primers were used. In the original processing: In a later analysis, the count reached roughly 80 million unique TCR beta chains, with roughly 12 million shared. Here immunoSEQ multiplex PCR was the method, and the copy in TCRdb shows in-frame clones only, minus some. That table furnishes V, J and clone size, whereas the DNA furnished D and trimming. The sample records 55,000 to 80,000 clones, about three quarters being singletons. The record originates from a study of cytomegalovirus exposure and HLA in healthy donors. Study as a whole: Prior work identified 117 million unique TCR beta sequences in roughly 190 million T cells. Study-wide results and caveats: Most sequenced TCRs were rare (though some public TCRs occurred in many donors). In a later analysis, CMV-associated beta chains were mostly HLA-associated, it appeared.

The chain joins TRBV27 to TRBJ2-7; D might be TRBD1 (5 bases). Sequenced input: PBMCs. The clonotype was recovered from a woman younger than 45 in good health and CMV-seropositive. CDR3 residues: CASSSSTGPYEQYF. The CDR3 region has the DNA TGTGCCAGCAGCTCCTCCACAGGCCCCTACGAGCAGTACTTC.